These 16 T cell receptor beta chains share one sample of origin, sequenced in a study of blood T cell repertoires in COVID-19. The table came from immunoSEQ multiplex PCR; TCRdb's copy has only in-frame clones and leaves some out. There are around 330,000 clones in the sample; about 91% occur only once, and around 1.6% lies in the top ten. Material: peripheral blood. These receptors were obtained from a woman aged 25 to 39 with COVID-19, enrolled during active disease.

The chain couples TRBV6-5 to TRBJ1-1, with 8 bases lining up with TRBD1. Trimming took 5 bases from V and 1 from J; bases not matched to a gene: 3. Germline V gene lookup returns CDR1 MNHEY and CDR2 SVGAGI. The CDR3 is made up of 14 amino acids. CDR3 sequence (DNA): TGTGCCAGCAGTCCAGGGACAGGGAACACTGAAGCTTTCTTT. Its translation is CASSPGTGNTEAFF.

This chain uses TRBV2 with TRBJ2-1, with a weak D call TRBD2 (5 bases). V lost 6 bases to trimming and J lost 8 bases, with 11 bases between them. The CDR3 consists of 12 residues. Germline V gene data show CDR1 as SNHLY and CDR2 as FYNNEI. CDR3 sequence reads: CASRGLKDEQFF. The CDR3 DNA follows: TGTGCCAGCAGAGGACTGAAGGATGAGCAGTTCTTC.

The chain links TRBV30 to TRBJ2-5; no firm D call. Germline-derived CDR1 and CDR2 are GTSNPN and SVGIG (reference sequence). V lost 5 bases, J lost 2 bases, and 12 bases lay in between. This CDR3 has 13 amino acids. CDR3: CAWSVAQQETQYF. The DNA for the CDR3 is TGTGCCTGGTCCGTGGCTCAACAAGAGACCCAGTACTTC.

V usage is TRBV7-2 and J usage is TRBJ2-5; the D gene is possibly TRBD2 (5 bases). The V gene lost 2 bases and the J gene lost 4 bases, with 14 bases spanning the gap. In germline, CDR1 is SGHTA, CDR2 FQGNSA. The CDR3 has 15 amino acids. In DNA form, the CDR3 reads TGTGCCAGCAGCTTACAGGTCGAGGGCTCAGAGACCCAGTACTTC. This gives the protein CASSLQVEGSETQYF.

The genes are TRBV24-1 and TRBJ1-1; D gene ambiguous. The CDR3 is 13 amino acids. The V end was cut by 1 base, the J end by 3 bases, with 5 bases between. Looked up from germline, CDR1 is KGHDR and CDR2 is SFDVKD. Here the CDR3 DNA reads TGTGCCACCAGTGATTTTTCGGACACTGAAGCTTTCTTT. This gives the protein CATSDFSDTEAFF.

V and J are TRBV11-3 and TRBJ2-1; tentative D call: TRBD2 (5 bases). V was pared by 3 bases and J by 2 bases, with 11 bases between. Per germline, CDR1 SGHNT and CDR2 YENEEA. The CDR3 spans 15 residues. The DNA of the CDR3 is TGTGCCAGCAGCTTTAGCGCGGGTGCCTACAATGAGCAGTTCTTC. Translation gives CASSFSAGAYNEQFF.

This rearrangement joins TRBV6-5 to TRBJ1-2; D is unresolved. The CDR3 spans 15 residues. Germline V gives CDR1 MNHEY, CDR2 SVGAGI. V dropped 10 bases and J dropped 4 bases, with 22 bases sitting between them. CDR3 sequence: CATTPKLGRLYGYTF. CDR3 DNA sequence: TGTGCCACTACGCCGAAGCTGGGCCGCCTCTATGGCTACACCTTC.

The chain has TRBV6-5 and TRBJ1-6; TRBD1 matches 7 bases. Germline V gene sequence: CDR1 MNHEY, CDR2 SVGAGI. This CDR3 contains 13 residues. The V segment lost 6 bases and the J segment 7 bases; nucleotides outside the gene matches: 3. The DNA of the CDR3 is TGTGCCAGCAGCGGGACAGTAAATTCACCCCTCCACTTT. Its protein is CASSGTVNSPLHF.

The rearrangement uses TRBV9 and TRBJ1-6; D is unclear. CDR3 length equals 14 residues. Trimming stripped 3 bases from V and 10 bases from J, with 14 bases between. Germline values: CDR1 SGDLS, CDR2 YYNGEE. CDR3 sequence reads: CASSAAEAGSPLHF. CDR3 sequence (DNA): TGTGCCAGCAGCGCCGCAGAGGCTGGCTCACCCCTCCACTTT.

CDR3 DNA: TGTGCCAGCAGCTTAATGCGACAGTCCTACGAGCAGTACTTC. It translates to CASSLMRQSYEQYF. The rearrangement uses TRBV13 and TRBJ2-7; tentative D call: TRBD1 (5 bases). V was cut by 2 bases and J by 1 base, with 9 bases left in between. Germline V lookup: CDR1 PRHDT, CDR2 FYEKMQ (reference sequence). CDR3 size: 14 residues.

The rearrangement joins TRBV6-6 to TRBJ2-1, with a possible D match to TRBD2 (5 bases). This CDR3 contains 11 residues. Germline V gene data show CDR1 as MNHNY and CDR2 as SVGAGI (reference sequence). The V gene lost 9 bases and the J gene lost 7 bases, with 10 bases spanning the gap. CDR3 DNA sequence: TGTGCCAGTGGAGGATGGAATGAGCAGTTCTTC. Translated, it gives CASGGWNEQFF.

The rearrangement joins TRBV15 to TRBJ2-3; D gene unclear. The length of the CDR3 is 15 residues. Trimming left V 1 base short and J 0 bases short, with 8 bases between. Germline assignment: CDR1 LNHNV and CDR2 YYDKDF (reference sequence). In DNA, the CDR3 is TGTGCCACCAGCAGAGGGCCAGTTAGCACAGATACGCAGTATTTT. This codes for CATSRGPVSTDTQYF.

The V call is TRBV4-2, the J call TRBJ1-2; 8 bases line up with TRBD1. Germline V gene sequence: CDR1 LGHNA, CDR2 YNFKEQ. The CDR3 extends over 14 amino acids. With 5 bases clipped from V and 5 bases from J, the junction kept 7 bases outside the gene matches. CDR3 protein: CASSFQGAGYGYTF. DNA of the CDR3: TGTGCCAGCAGCTTCCAGGGGGCCGGATATGGCTACACCTTC.

CDR3 protein: CASTRDRDTEAFF. As DNA, the CDR3 is TGTGCCAGCACTCGGGACAGGGACACTGAAGCTTTCTTT. The V gene is TRBV6-1, the J gene TRBJ1-1, with 9 bases fitting TRBD1. V gave up 7 bases and J gave up 3 bases; unmatched junction bases: 3. Germline loops: CDR1 MNHNS, CDR2 SASEGT. The CDR3 is 13 residues long.

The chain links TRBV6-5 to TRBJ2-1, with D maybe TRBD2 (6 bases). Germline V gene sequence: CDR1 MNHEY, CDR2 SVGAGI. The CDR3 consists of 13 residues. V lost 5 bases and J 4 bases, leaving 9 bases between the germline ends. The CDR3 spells CASSRTMYNEQFF. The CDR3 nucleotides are TGTGCCAGCAGTAGGACTATGTACAATGAGCAGTTCTTC.

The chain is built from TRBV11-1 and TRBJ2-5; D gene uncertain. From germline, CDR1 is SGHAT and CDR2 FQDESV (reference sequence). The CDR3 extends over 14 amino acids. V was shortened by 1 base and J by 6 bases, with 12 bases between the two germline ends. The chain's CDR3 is CASSLVDTAKTQYF. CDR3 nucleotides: TGTGCCAGCAGCTTAGTTGACACGGCCAAGACCCAGTACTTC. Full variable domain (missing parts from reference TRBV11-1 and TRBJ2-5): EAEVAQSPRYKITEKSQAVAFWCDPISGHATLYWYRQILGQGPELLVQFQDESVVDDSQLPKDRFSAERLKGVDSTLKIQPAELGDSAMYLCASSLVDTAKTQYFGPGTRLLVL.